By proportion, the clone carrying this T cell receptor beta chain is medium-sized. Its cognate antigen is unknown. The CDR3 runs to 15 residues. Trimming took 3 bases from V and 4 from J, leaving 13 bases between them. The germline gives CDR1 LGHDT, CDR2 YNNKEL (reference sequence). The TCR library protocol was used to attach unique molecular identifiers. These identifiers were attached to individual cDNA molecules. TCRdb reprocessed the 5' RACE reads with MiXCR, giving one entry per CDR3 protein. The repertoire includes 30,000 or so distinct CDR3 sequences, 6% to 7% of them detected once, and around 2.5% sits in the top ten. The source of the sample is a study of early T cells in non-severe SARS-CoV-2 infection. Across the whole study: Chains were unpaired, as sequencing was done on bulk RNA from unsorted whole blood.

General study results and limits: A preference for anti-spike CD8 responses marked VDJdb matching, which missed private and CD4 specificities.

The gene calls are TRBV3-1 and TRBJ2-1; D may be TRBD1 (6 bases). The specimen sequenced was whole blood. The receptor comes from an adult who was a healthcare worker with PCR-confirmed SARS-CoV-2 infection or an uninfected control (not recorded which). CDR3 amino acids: CASSQAIRGYNEQFF. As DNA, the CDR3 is TGTGCCAGCAGCCAGGCTATAAGGGGGTACAATGAGCAGTTCTTC.